The 23 T cell receptor beta chains given below trace back to one sample, sequenced in a study of blood T cell repertoires in COVID-19. The table came from immunoSEQ multiplex PCR; TCRdb's copy has only in-frame clones and leaves some out. Among 200,000 to 250,000 clones listed, 88% were seen once. The specimen was PBMCs or T cells enriched from blood (not recorded which). The receptors originated from a woman in her fifties or sixties with acute COVID-19.

This clone showed up just once. V and J are TRBV19 and TRBJ2-7; D might be TRBD1 (6 bases). Germline V gene data show CDR1 as LNHDA and CDR2 as SQIVND (reference sequence). This CDR3 is built from 15 residues. The V and J ends lost 4 bases and 4 bases respectively, with 17 bases between them. The CDR3 region is CASSTYSGTPYEQYF. The CDR3 DNA reads as TGTGCCAGTAGTACCTATTCCGGGACACCTTACGAGCAGTACTTC.

J is TRBJ2-2 and V is TRBV27, with 7 positions matching TRBD1. This CDR3 comprises 16 residues. V shed 6 bases, J shed 3 bases, and the junction held 10 bases outside the gene matches. The germline CDR1 and CDR2 sequences are MNHEY and SMNVEV (reference sequence). The CDR3 coding sequence is TGTGCCAGCAGCGAACGGACAGGAGCCTACACCGGGGAGCTGTTTTTT. Its translation: CASSERTGAYTGELFF.

This rearrangement joins TRBV28 to TRBJ2-6; weak D call: TRBD2 (6 bases). The germline V and J ends were trimmed by 2 bases and 0 bases, with 11 bases remaining between them. The CDR3 spans 17 residues. Germline-derived CDR1 and CDR2 are MDHEN and SYDVKM. This chain's CDR3 is CASSLRGLRSGANVLTF. DNA of the CDR3: TGTGCCAGCAGTTTACGGGGACTTCGCTCTGGGGCCAACGTCCTGACTTTC.

J is TRBJ2-3 and V is TRBV10-1; possible D gene TRBD1, 6 bases. V was trimmed by 9 bases and J by 4 bases, leaving 11 bases between them. CDR1 is WNHNN, CDR2 SYGVQD, per germline (reference sequence). The CDR3 extends over 12 amino acids. The CDR3 DNA reads TGCGCCAGAAACAGGGTTGCAGATACGCAGTATTTT. Translating it yields CARNRVADTQYF.

The V gene is TRBV19, the J gene TRBJ1-1; D unresolved. CDR3 length: 14 residues. Germline V gene data show CDR1 as LNHDA and CDR2 as SQIVND (reference sequence). Trimming left V 5 bases short and J 9 bases short, with 19 bases between. In DNA, the CDR3 is TGTGCCAGTAGTTCAAACACCCCACGGGTCAAAGCTTTCTTT. The encoded protein is CASSSNTPRVKAFF.

J is TRBJ1-5 and V is TRBV30, with a possible D match to TRBD1 (6 bases). This CDR3 is built from 14 residues. Trimming removed 2 bases from V and 7 bases from J, with 15 bases in between. Germline lookup yields CDR1 GTSNPN and CDR2 SVGIG (reference sequence). The chain's CDR3 is CAWSIGTSGQPQHF. The CDR3 DNA reads as TGTGCCTGGAGTATCGGGACATCAGGGCAGCCCCAGCATTTT.

V is TRBV21-1 and J is TRBJ1-2; no check of the table's D call, TRBD1, against the DNA was made. TRBV21-1 is described as a pseudogene. CDR3 size: 13 residues. The CDR3 loop reads CASSKGWAGGYTF. The CDR3 DNA is TGTGCCAGCAGCAAAGGGTGGGCAGGTGGCTACACCTTC.

This chain uses TRBV19 with TRBJ1-5; D not resolved. The CDR3 runs 13 residues. Between the trimmed V and J ends, which lost 5 bases and 7 bases, there was a span of 12 bases. Germline V gene sequence: CDR1 LNHDA, CDR2 SQIVND (reference sequence). The CDR3 sequence: CASSLFLGQPQHF. The CDR3 nucleotides read TGTGCCAGTAGTCTCTTTCTTGGCCAGCCCCAGCATTTT.

This clone came up once. This rearrangement joins TRBV28 to TRBJ2-7, with D hard to call. The CDR3 spans 12 residues. The ends were cut back, 3 bases at V and 2 bases at J, with 5 bases in the middle. The V gene's germline CDR1 is MDHEN and CDR2 SYDVKM. CDR3 region: CASSFSAYEQYF. The CDR3 DNA is TGTGCCAGCAGTTTTTCAGCCTACGAGCAGTACTTC.

Comment on this clone: One end of the junction fails to match germline, which may point to a read error. The chain uses TRBV7-7 and TRBJ2-7, with 8 bases aligning to TRBD2. This CDR3 contains 15 residues. The germline gives CDR1 SSHAT, CDR2 FNYEAQ (reference sequence). The CDR3 DNA sequence: TGTGCTAGCAGCCCCTCGGGGGGGAGCCCCTACGAGCAGTACTTC. This sequence encodes CASSPSGGSPYEQYF.

The chain is built from TRBV11-2 and TRBJ1-1; D ambiguous. The CDR3 covers 17 residues. CDR1 is SGHAT, CDR2 FQNNGV, per germline. Between the trimmed V and J ends, which lost 5 bases and 0 bases, there was a span of 19 bases. Written as DNA, the CDR3 is TGTGCCAGCAGCCGGACCGGAGGGTCCTTAATGAACACTGAAGCTTTCTTT. Encoded protein: CASSRTGGSLMNTEAFF.

The chain carries TRBV5-1 and TRBJ2-2, with 7 positions matching TRBD2. The germline V gene has CDR1 SGHRS and CDR2 YFSETQ. The CDR3 has 14 residues. With 4 bases clipped from V and 6 bases from J, the junction kept 6 bases outside the gene matches. The CDR3 region is CASSQAGRPGELFF. In nucleotides, the CDR3 is TGCGCCAGCAGCCAAGCGGGAAGGCCCGGGGAGCTGTTTTTT.

The CDR3 here is CASSLGSGVYGYTF. As DNA, the CDR3 is TGTGCCAGCAGTTTAGGGTCAGGGGTTTATGGCTACACCTTC. The rearrangement links TRBV28 to TRBJ1-2; perhaps TRBD1 as D (6 bases). Trimming took off 2 bases at V and 5 bases at J, with 12 bases between the two ends. Germline-derived CDR1 and CDR2 are MDHEN and SYDVKM. The CDR3 totals 14 residues.

This chain links TRBV7-2 with TRBJ2-1; 12 nucleotides align to TRBD1. Germline V gene lookup returns CDR1 SGHTA and CDR2 FQGNSA. This CDR3 comprises 14 residues. V was clipped by 5 bases and J by 7 bases; unmatched bases: 3. CDR3 sequence (DNA): TGTGCCAGCAGCCGGGACAGGGGGCAGAATGAGCAGTTCTTC. Translated: CASSRDRGQNEQFF.

The rearrangement uses TRBV25-1 and TRBJ2-3; 10 bases match TRBD2. After removal of 10 bases from V and 3 bases from J, the junction contained 4 bases not matched to a gene. Germline V gives CDR1 MGHDK, CDR2 SYGVNS. The CDR3 is made up of 13 amino acids. CDR3 bases: TGTGCCACTAGCGGGAGAGGTACAGATACGCAGTATTTT. This gives the protein CATSGRGTDTQYF.

V usage is TRBV7-8 and J usage is TRBJ2-3; D remains ambiguous. The CDR3 covers 11 residues. V was clipped by 5 bases and J by 5 bases, with 5 bases between them. The germline V gene encodes CDR1 SGHVS and CDR2 FQNEAQ. CDR3 nucleotides: TGTGCCAGCAGCCCACTAGATACGCAGTATTTT. Translating it yields CASSPLDTQYF.

V and J are TRBV27 and TRBJ1-4; the D is unclear. Trimming took 2 bases from V and 8 from J, leaving 9 bases between them. The CDR3 runs 13 residues. The germline gives CDR1 MNHEY, CDR2 SMNVEV (reference sequence). DNA of the CDR3: TGTGCCAGCAGTTTAACCCCGGGGGAAAAACTGTTTTTT. It codes for CASSLTPGEKLFF.

This clone was counted at least ten times. The chain couples TRBV7-6 to TRBJ2-1; 9 positions match TRBD2. The CDR3 covers 16 residues. Trimming removed 0 bases from V and 3 bases from J; junction bases left unmatched: 3. Germline loops: CDR1 SGHVS, CDR2 FNYEAQ. CDR3 nucleotides: TGTGCCAGCAGCTTAGCGGGGACTAGCTTCTACAATGAGCAGTTCTTC. This sequence encodes CASSLAGTSFYNEQFF.

The gene calls are TRBV3-1 (or the pseudogene TRBV3-2) and TRBJ1-1, with unresolved D. The V and J ends lost 3 bases and 4 bases respectively, with 6 bases between them. The CDR3 sequence is 12 residues long. Germline values: CDR1 LGHDT, CDR2 YNNKEL (reference sequence). As DNA, the CDR3 is TGTGCCAGCAGCCATCGGAGCACTGAAGCTTTCTTT. Translation gives CASSHRSTEAFF.

V gene TRBV9 combines with J gene TRBJ1-4; no clear D gene. The V gene's germline CDR1 is SGDLS and CDR2 YYNGEE. Trimming removed 4 bases at V and 4 bases at J, with 14 bases between. The CDR3 loop spans 15 amino acids. The CDR3 DNA reads TGTGCCAGCAGCCAAAGAGGAGGTGATAATGAAAAACTGTTTTTT. Residues: CASSQRGGDNEKLFF.

The chain is built from TRBV28 and TRBJ1-5, with 9 bases fitting TRBD1. In germline, CDR1 is MDHEN, CDR2 SYDVKM. This CDR3 region has 14 residues. V trimming: 6 bases; J trimming: 7 bases; junction bases outside the gene matches: 7. CDR3 sequence reads: CASSQRTGVQPQHF. The CDR3 DNA follows: TGTGCCAGCAGCCAACGGACAGGGGTCCAGCCCCAGCATTTT.

The chain joins TRBV19 to TRBJ1-5, with TRBD1 matching over 9 bases. From germline, CDR1 is LNHDA and CDR2 SQIVND (reference sequence). CDR3 length: 15 residues. V lost 8 bases to trimming and J lost 3 bases; unmatched junction nucleotides: 8. The CDR3: CASQTGTGLNQPQHF. The CDR3, as DNA: TGTGCCAGTCAAACCGGGACAGGGCTCAATCAGCCCCAGCATTTT.

With regard to this clone: Other DNA sequences within the sample encode an identical CDR3. This chain links TRBV7-2 with TRBJ1-3; D gene ambiguous. There are 13 residues in the CDR3. The V gene lost 5 bases and the J gene lost 4 bases, with 9 bases spanning the gap. Germline lookup yields CDR1 SGHTA and CDR2 FQGNSA. The CDR3 loop reads CASSLTSGNTIYF. CDR3 nucleotides: TGTGCCAGCAGCCTGACATCCGGAAACACCATATATTTT. Full variable domain (missing parts from reference TRBV7-2 and TRBJ1-3): GAGVSQSPSNKVTEKGKDVELRCDPISGHTALYWYRQSLGQGLEFLIYFQGNSAPDKSGLPSDRFSAERTGGSVSTLTIQRTQQEDSAVYLCASSLTSGNTIYFGEGSWLTVV.